This T cell receptor (beta chain) was sequenced during a study of T cell changes during pregnancy in multiple sclerosis. The germline V gene encodes CDR1 SNHLY and CDR2 FYNNEI. The CDR3 totals 11 residues. V was pared by 8 bases and J by 11 bases, with 15 bases between. Assay used: immunoSEQ multiplex PCR; TCRdb lists only in-frame clones, some missing. The table records about 45,000 clones, roughly 93% of them present only once. The chain has TRBV2 and TRBJ1-1; the D is unclear. The sequence derives from a female donor with multiple sclerosis, enrolled in a pregnancy study. The sequenced sample consisted of PBMCs (not recorded whether the cells were cultured). The DNA for the CDR3 is TGTGCCAGCGTTGAGGGTCCACTGGCTTTCTTT. It encodes CASVEGPLAFF. Complete variable domain (other parts from reference TRBV2 and TRBJ1-1): EPEVTQTPSHQVTQMGQEVILRCVPISNHLYFYWYRQILGQKVEFLVSFYNNEISEKSEIFDDQFSVERPDGSNFTLKIRSTKLEDSAMYFCASVEGPLAFFGQGTRLTVV.